Following are 27 T cell receptor beta chains from one sample sequenced in a study of long-term antiretroviral therapy in people with HIV (dated 2022 in TCRdb). The immunoSEQ hsTCRB v3.0 assay was used at survey level resolution to sequence the TRB variable region. This immuneACCESS table, as held by TCRdb, lists in-frame sequences with V and J called but not all clones. Of the missing ones, under half trace to an unresolved V gene in checked studies; the others have no known cause. Here the sample has some 14,000 clones; about four fifths occur a single time. The top ten hold 15% to 20% of the sample. The starting material was unsorted PBMCs, obtained just before starting antiretroviral therapy. Source of these receptors: a man in his forties with HIV.

The chain recombines TRBV11-3 with TRBJ2-7, with D uncertain. Per the germline V gene, CDR1 is SGHNT and CDR2 is YENEEA. Trimming pared 1 base from V and 3 bases from J, leaving 4 bases between. The CDR3 spans 12 residues. CDR3 coding DNA: TGTGCCAGCAGCTTAGCTTACTACGAGCAGTACTTC. As protein: CASSLAYYEQYF.

V gene TRBV9 combines with J gene TRBJ2-3; no clear D gene. Trimming stripped 4 bases from V and 2 bases from J, with 5 bases between. CDR1 SGDLS and CDR2 YYNGEE come from the germline V gene. There are 12 residues in the CDR3. Here the CDR3 reads CASSPHTDTQYF. The CDR3 DNA reads as TGTGCCAGCAGCCCCCACACAGATACGCAGTATTTT.

This chain connects TRBV5-6 to TRBJ1-6, with D possibly matching TRBD1 (5 bases). The ends were cut back, 0 bases at V and 3 bases at J, with 7 bases in the middle. This CDR3 has 15 amino acids. Per germline, CDR1 SGHDT and CDR2 YYEEEE. This CDR3 reads CASSLVRDYNSPLHF. CDR3 nucleotides: TGTGCCAGCAGCTTGGTCAGGGACTATAATTCACCCCTCCACTTT. Full variable domain (rest looked up from reference TRBV5-6 and TRBJ1-6): DAGVTQSPTHLIKTRGQQVTLRCSPKSGHDTVSWYQQALGQGPQFIFQYYEEEERQRGNFPDRFSGHQFPNYSSELNVNALLLGDSALYLCASSLVRDYNSPLHFGNGTRLTVT.

The V gene is TRBV5-1, the J gene TRBJ2-7; no reliable D call. CDR1 is SGHRS, CDR2 YFSETQ, per germline. This CDR3 spans 12 amino acids. Trimming cost V 5 bases and J 0 bases, with 6 bases left between them. DNA for the CDR3: TGCGCCAGCAGGGGCCCCTCCTACGAGCAGTACTTC. It codes for CASRGPSYEQYF.

The chain uses TRBV27 and TRBJ1-1; the match to TRBD1 covers 10 bases. V gave up 6 bases and J gave up 5 bases; unmatched junction bases: 6. CDR3 length: 14 residues. The germline V gene has CDR1 MNHEY and CDR2 SMNVEV (reference sequence). CDR3 region: CASRATGGRTEAFF. DNA for the CDR3: TGTGCCAGCAGGGCGACAGGGGGCCGGACTGAAGCTTTCTTT.

The chain links TRBV5-4 to TRBJ2-7; TRBD1 or TRBD2 may be the D gene (5 bases each). Germline V gene sequence: CDR1 SGHNT, CDR2 YYREEE (reference sequence). Trimming took off 4 bases at V and 7 bases at J, with 18 bases between the two ends. This CDR3 contains 14 residues. DNA for the CDR3: TGTGCCAGCAGCCCCCGGGGCCAAGTGAGGGAGCAGTACTTC. Its translation: CASSPRGQVREQYF.

The gene calls are TRBV5-6 and TRBJ1-1, with unresolved D. CDR3 length equals 14 residues. Germline assignment: CDR1 SGHDT and CDR2 YYEEEE. Trimming cost V 0 bases and J 5 bases, with 11 bases left between them. The DNA for the CDR3 is TGTGCCAGCAGCTTGGTAATGAGGGATACTGAAGCTTTCTTT. Protein sequence: CASSLVMRDTEAFF.

The chain recombines TRBV28 with TRBJ1-2, with a possible D match to TRBD1 (6 bases). V gave up 6 bases and J gave up 8 bases, with 31 bases separating them. The germline CDR1 and CDR2 sequences are MDHEN and SYDVKM. CDR3 length: 18 residues. The CDR3 sequence: CASSIPTGFASLGGGYTF. The DNA of the CDR3 is TGTGCCAGCAGCATTCCTACAGGGTTTGCCTCTCTGGGTGGCGGCTACACCTTC.

This clone was counted between two and nine times. The genes are TRBV6-1 and TRBJ2-7; TRBD1 matches 7 bases. Trimming cost V 6 bases and J 1 base; bases outside gene matches: 6. Germline V gives CDR1 MNHNS, CDR2 SASEGT. This CDR3 contains 14 residues. CDR3 DNA sequence: TGTGCCAGCAGACTACCGGGACAGTCCTACGAGCAGTACTTC. Residues: CASRLPGQSYEQYF.

The chain links TRBV19 to TRBJ1-5; possible D gene TRBD1, 5 bases. The V gene's germline CDR1 is LNHDA and CDR2 SQIVND (reference sequence). The CDR3 spans 18 residues. Trimming stripped 0 bases from V and 3 bases from J, with 18 bases between. The CDR3 region has the DNA TGTGCCAGTAGTATAGAAGTTGGGACCGAAGGTTACAATCAGCCCCAGCATTTT. It is translated as CASSIEVGTEGYNQPQHF.

The rearrangement joins TRBV5-1 to TRBJ1-2, with a tentative D call TRBD1 (5 bases). Trimming shortened V by 2 bases and J by 4 bases, and 15 bases separated the two germline ends. Germline values: CDR1 SGHRS, CDR2 YFSETQ. There are 15 residues in the CDR3. The CDR3 nucleotides read TGCGCCAGCAGCTTCGGGACGGACGTCCGCTATGGCTACACCTTC. As protein: CASSFGTDVRYGYTF.

V and J are TRBV2 and TRBJ2-7; 8 nucleotides match TRBD1. Germline lookup yields CDR1 SNHLY and CDR2 FYNNEI. V was pared by 6 bases and J by 3 bases, with 7 bases of the junction left unmatched. The length of the CDR3 is 14 residues. This CDR3 reads CASRGDRNSYEQYF. DNA for the CDR3: TGTGCCAGCAGGGGGGACAGGAATAGCTACGAGCAGTACTTC.

This clone was found a few times. The rearrangement uses TRBV7-2 and TRBJ2-3, with D possibly being TRBD1 (5 bases). The germline gives CDR1 SGHTA, CDR2 FQGNSA. CDR3 size: 17 residues. V lost 6 bases and J lost 1, with 20 bases in between. The CDR3 loop reads CASRLRGLVGGTDTQYF. The CDR3, as DNA: TGTGCCAGCAGACTAAGGGGTCTAGTCGGTGGCACAGATACGCAGTATTTT.

This sequence joins TRBV27 and TRBJ1-1, with a tentative D call TRBD1 (5 bases). The CDR3 is 16 residues long. Germline V gives CDR1 MNHEY, CDR2 SMNVEV (reference sequence). V shed 2 bases and J shed 1 base, with 14 bases lying between them. CDR3 amino acids: CASSLSVSQGNTEAFF. As DNA, the CDR3 is TGTGCCAGCAGTTTAAGCGTCAGCCAGGGGAACACTGAAGCTTTCTTT.

The V gene is TRBV2, the J gene TRBJ2-2; possibly TRBD1 or TRBD2 for D (5 bases each). V dropped 5 bases and J dropped 0 bases, with 22 bases sitting between them. The germline V gene encodes CDR1 SNHLY and CDR2 FYNNEI. The CDR3 totals 19 residues. In DNA, the CDR3 is TGTGCCAGCAGTCTTAATCCCGGGACCCTACCAGCGAACACCGGGGAGCTGTTTTTT. Translating gives CASSLNPGTLPANTGELFF. Full variable domain (rest looked up from reference TRBV2 and TRBJ2-2): EPEVTQTPSHQVTQMGQEVILRCVPISNHLYFYWYRQILGQKVEFLVSFYNNEISEKSEIFDDQFSVERPDGSNFTLKIRSTKLEDSAMYFCASSLNPGTLPANTGELFFGEGSRLTVL.

This clone has a handful of counts. This chain joins TRBV6-1 and TRBJ1-3; 7 bases line up with TRBD1. V gave up 0 bases and J gave up 4 bases; unmatched junction bases: 6. The germline CDR1 and CDR2 sequences are MNHNS and SASEGT. The CDR3 contains 16 residues. CDR3 nucleotide sequence: TGTGCCAGCAGTGAAGCTTGGGACAGACTCGGAAACACCATATATTTT. As protein: CASSEAWDRLGNTIYF.

CDR3 in DNA: TGTGCCAGTAGTCCCCGGACAGGGTCCCAAGAGACCCAGTACTTC. Residues: CASSPRTGSQETQYF. This chain links TRBV19 with TRBJ2-5, with TRBD1 matching over 8 bases. CDR3 size: 15 residues. The germline gives CDR1 LNHDA, CDR2 SQIVND (reference sequence). The V gene end was trimmed by 5 bases and the J gene end by 1 base; junction bases not matched to a gene: 6.

Details on this clone: The same CDR3 can be traced to other DNA sequences in this sample. V gene TRBV7-9 combines with J gene TRBJ2-5; D remains ambiguous. Trimming removed 4 bases at V and 2 bases at J, with 20 bases between. The CDR3 runs to 17 residues. CDR1 and CDR2 (germline): SEHNR, FQNEAQ (reference sequence). CDR3: CASSSPSTQPLQETQYF. CDR3 bases: TGTGCCAGCAGCTCCCCAAGCACTCAACCGCTACAAGAGACCCAGTACTTC.

The chain joins TRBV5-8 to TRBJ1-5; D remains ambiguous. This CDR3 comprises 15 residues. Germline V gene sequence: CDR1 SGHTS, CDR2 YDEGEE. Between the trimmed V and J ends, which lost 0 bases and 2 bases, there was a span of 9 bases. This CDR3 reads CASSLARRGNQPQHF. CDR3 DNA: TGTGCCAGCAGCTTGGCTCGGCGGGGCAATCAGCCCCAGCATTTT.

The chain recombines TRBV11-2 with TRBJ2-1; 12 bases map to TRBD2. The ends lost 5 bases at V and 8 bases at J; junction bases unmatched: 13. This CDR3 comprises 17 residues. CDR1 is SGHAT, CDR2 FQNNGV, per germline. CDR3 DNA: TGTGCCAGCAGCGGAACTAGACTAGCGGGAGTTTGGGATGAGCAGTTCTTC. Amino acids: CASSGTRLAGVWDEQFF.

The chain links TRBV9 to TRBJ2-1, with D unresolved. The CDR3 has 14 amino acids. CDR1 and CDR2 (germline): SGDLS, YYNGEE. With 3 bases removed from V and 5 bases from J, the gap between germline ends came to 12 bases. This CDR3 reads CASSARNLDNEQFF. In nucleotides, the CDR3 is TGTGCCAGCAGCGCGAGAAACTTGGACAATGAGCAGTTCTTC.

This rearrangement joins TRBV15 to TRBJ2-2; D is tentatively TRBD1 or TRBD2 (6 bases each). Looked up from germline, CDR1 is LNHNV and CDR2 is YYDKDF (reference sequence). V was cut by 0 bases and J by 2 bases, with 13 bases left in between. The CDR3 consists of 17 residues. DNA for the CDR3: TGTGCCACCAGCAGAGATTGGTCCGGGGGCAACACCGGGGAGCTGTTTTTT. Protein: CATSRDWSGGNTGELFF. The entire variable domain, with the rest obtained from reference TRBV15 and TRBJ2-2, is as follows: DAMVIQNPRYQVTQFGKPVTLSCSQTLNHNVMYWYQQKSSQAPKLLFHYYDKDFNNEADTPDNFQSRRPNTSFCFLDIRSPGLGDTAMYLCATSRDWSGGNTGELFFGEGSRLTVL.

The V call is TRBV4-1, the J call TRBJ1-2; TRBD1 matches at 7 bases. The V gene end was trimmed by 5 bases and the J gene end by 2 bases; junction bases not matched to a gene: 2. The germline CDR1 and CDR2 sequences are MGHRA and YSYEKL. The CDR3 loop spans 13 amino acids. The CDR3 loop reads CASSRGQNYGYTF. For the CDR3, the DNA is TGCGCCAGCAGCAGGGGACAGAACTATGGCTACACCTTC.

The CDR3 is CASSQVWDFGKETQYF. The DNA for the CDR3 is TGCGCCAGCAGCCAAGTATGGGATTTTGGGAAAGAGACCCAGTACTTC. The V and J genes are TRBV4-1 and TRBJ2-5; no clear D. The CDR3 length is 16 residues. In germline, CDR1 is MGHRA, CDR2 YSYEKL. Trimming stripped 1 base from V and 3 bases from J, with 15 bases between.

The chain is built from TRBV10-2 and TRBJ2-3; 16 bases agree with TRBD2. Germline V gene sequence: CDR1 WSHSY, CDR2 SAAADI. The V gene end was trimmed by 6 bases and the J gene end by 6 bases; junction bases not matched to a gene: 3. The CDR3 has 15 amino acids. CDR3 sequence: CASSGTSGGADTQYF. Written as DNA, the CDR3 is TGCGCCAGCAGCGGGACTAGCGGGGGGGCTGATACGCAGTATTTT.

This chain uses TRBV27 with TRBJ1-2; D may be TRBD1 (5 bases). The CDR3 is 16 amino acids. Trimming removed 10 bases at V and 5 bases at J, with 26 bases between. The germline gives CDR1 MNHEY, CDR2 SMNVEV (reference sequence). CDR3 coding DNA: TGTGCCACACACGGGGGAGGTCGCGCACCCCTTTATGGCTACACCTTC. Translating it yields CATHGGGRAPLYGYTF.

This chain links TRBV7-9 with TRBJ1-4; TRBD1 is a possible D gene (6 bases). There are 14 residues in the CDR3. Germline-derived CDR1 and CDR2 are SEHNR and FQNEAQ (reference sequence). Deletions cut 5 bases from V and 4 bases from J, with 11 bases between. The CDR3 nucleotides are TGTGCCAGCAGCGGCGGACAGAGTAATGAAAAACTGTTTTTT. Its translation is CASSGGQSNEKLFF.